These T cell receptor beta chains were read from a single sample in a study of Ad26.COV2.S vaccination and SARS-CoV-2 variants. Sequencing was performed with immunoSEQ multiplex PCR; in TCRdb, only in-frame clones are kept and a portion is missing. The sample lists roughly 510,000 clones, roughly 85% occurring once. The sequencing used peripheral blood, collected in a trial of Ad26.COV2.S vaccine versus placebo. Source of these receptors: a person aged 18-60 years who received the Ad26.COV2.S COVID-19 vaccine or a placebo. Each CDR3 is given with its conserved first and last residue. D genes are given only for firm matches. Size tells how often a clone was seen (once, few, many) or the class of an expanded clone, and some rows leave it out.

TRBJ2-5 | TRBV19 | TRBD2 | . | TGTGCCACTTCGGCTAGCGGGAGTAGGCAAGAGACCCAGTACTTC | CATSASGSRQETQYF
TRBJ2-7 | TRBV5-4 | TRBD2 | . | TGTGCCATACAGCGGGAAGTAGGCCACGAGCAGTACTTC | CAIQREVGHEQYF
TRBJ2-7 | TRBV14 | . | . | TGTGCCAGCAGCTTTGAGGACCGTACCTACGAGCAGTACTTC | CASSFEDRTYEQYF
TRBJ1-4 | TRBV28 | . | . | TGTGCCAGCAGTTTGCGAGGGTTTGGGGAAAAACTGTTTTTT | CASSLRGFGEKLFF
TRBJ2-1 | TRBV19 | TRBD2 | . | TGTGCCAGTACCCCGCTTAGCGGGAGGGAAAATGAGCAGTTCTTC | CASTPLSGRENEQFF
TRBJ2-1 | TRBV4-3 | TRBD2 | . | TGCGCCAGCAGCCAAGATCGGGACGGGGGGTATGTTGAGCAGTTCTTC | CASSQDRDGGYVEQFF
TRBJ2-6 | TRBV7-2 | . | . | TGTGCCAGCGGCAACCGTGGGGCCAACGTCCTGACTTTC | CASGNRGANVLTF
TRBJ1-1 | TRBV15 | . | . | TGTGCCACCAGCAACCCGGGGCACGAACGGTGGGCTTTCTTT | CATSNPGHERWAFF
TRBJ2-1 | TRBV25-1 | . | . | TGTGCCAGCAGCTTTGGGACTCTGACCTACAATGAGCAGTTCTTC | CASSFGTLTYNEQFF
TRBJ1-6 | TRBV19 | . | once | TGTGCCAGCAGTCCCGGGCCTACCTTGTCCCTCCACTTT | CASSPGPTLSLHF
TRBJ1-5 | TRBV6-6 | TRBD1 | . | TGTGCCAGCAGGGGGACAGGTAGCAATCAGCCCCAGCATTTT | CASRGTGSNQPQHF
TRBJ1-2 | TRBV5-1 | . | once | TGCGCCAGCAGCTTGGACGGCTATGGCTACACCTTC | CASSLDGYGYTF
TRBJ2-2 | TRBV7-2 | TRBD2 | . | TGTGCCAGCATGCGGGAGATGGGCACCGGGGAGCTGTTTTTT | CASMREMGTGELFF